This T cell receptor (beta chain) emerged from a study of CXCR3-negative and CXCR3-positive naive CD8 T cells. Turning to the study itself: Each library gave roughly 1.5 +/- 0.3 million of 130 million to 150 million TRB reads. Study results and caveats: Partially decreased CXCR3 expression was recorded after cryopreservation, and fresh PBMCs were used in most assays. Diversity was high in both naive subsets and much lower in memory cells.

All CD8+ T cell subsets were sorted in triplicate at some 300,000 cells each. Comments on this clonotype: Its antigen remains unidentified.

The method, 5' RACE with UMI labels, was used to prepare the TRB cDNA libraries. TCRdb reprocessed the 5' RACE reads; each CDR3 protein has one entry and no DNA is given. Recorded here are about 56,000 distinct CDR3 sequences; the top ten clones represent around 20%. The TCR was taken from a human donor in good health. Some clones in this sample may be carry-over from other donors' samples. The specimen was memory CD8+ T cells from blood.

CDR3 sequence: CSVETSVGGANVLTF. The chain is built from TRBV29-1 and TRBJ2-6. There are 15 residues in the CDR3. Germline-derived CDR1 and CDR2 are SQVTM and ANQGSEA.